The rows below give T cell receptor beta chains drawn from one sample of a study of T cell responses to AZD1222 COVID-19 vaccine. Data came from immunoSEQ multiplex PCR; TCRdb stores just in-frame clones and leaves some out. The profile shows some 130,000 clones, 88% of them singletons. Sequenced here: peripheral blood, sampled on day 0 of AZD1222 vaccination. These receptor sequences come from an adult in good health. Both conserved end residues are part of each CDR3. A D gene is named only where the DNA matches it firmly. Clone size is stated in some rows and not others, as once, few, many or a class when expanded.

NA	TRBV5-1	TRBJ2-2	NA	TGCGCCAGCAGCTTGATCCGGGCGGGAACCGGGGAGCTGTTTTTT	CASSLIRAGTGELFF
few	TRBV11-2	TRBJ2-7	TRBD2	TGTGCCAGCAGCTTTTCCGCGGGAGGGTACCCCTACGAGCAGTACTTC	CASSFSAGGYPYEQYF
NA	TRBV28	TRBJ1-2	NA	TGTGCCATTAGACGGGGCAACTATGGCTACACCTTC	CAIRRGNYGYTF
few	TRBV29-1	TRBJ2-7	NA	TGCAGCGTTGTTCGGGACCACTACGAGCAGTACTTC	CSVVRDHYEQYF
NA	TRBV10-1	TRBJ2-7	TRBD2	TGCGCCAGCAGTGAAGCGGGAACGGTTGATTACGAGCAGTACTTC	CASSEAGTVDYEQYF
NA	TRBV12-5	TRBJ2-4	NA	TGTGCTAGTGGTTTGGACCACAGGAGGCTGACCAAAAACATTCAGTACTTC	CASGLDHRRLTKNIQYF
NA	TRBV6-5	TRBJ1-2	TRBD1	TGTGCCAGCAGTTACGGGGACAGGGGGAAGGGCTACACCTTC	CASSYGDRGKGYTF
NA	TRBV3-1/TRBV3-2	TRBJ1-3	TRBD1	TGTGCCAGCAGCCAAAAACCGGGACAGGGAGGAAACACCATATATTTT	CASSQKPGQGGNTIYF
NA	TRBV19	TRBJ2-7	TRBD1	TGTGCCAGTAACCCGACAGGGGGTGAGAGCGTCGAGCAGTACTTC	CASNPTGGESVEQYF
few	TRBV29-1	TRBJ1-1	TRBD1	TGCAGCGTTCCGGGACAGGGGGCAAGGTACACTGAAGCTTTCTTT	CSVPGQGARYTEAFF
NA	TRBV24-1	TRBJ1-5	NA	TGTGCCACCAGTGATTCGCGGACAGAATATCAGCCCCAGCATTTT	CATSDSRTEYQPQHF
NA	TRBV25-1	TRBJ1-2	TRBD1	TGTGCCAGCAGGGGGACAGGGGATGGCTACACCTTC	CASRGTGDGYTF
NA	TRBV6-4	TRBJ1-5	NA	TGTGCCAGCAGTCGGACTCCAGGGGGCAATCAGCCCCAGCATTTT	CASSRTPGGNQPQHF
NA	TRBV7-7	TRBJ2-1	NA	TGTGCTAGCAGCTTCTCTCTGGCAGGGGAGAATGAGCAGTTCTTC	CASSFSLAGENEQFF
NA	TRBV29-1	TRBJ2-7	TRBD1	TGCAGCGTTGAACAATACCGGGACAGGGCCTACGAGCAGTACTTC	CSVEQYRDRAYEQYF
NA	TRBV5-6	TRBJ2-3	NA	TGTGCCAGCAGCCTACCCTCCGGGGTCGTAGATACGCAGTATTTT	CASSLPSGVVDTQYF
NA	TRBV5-1	TRBJ2-3	NA	TGCGCCAGCAGATCGGGGCGGGATGAGGCATACCGCACAGATACGCAGTATTTT	CASRSGRDEAYRTDTQYF
NA	TRBV6-2/TRBV6-3	TRBJ2-1	TRBD2	TGTGCCAGCAGTTTTCGGACTAGCGGGAGGGCCCTCGATGAGCAGTTCTTC	CASSFRTSGRALDEQFF
NA	TRBV28	TRBJ1-4	NA	TGTGCCAGCACAGGGTCTGGTGAAAAACTGTTTTTT	CASTGSGEKLFF
few	TRBV24-1	TRBJ2-3	TRBD1	TGTGCCACCAGTGGCCGAGACAGGGGCCGTAGCACAGATACGCAGTATTTT	CATSGRDRGRSTDTQYF
NA	TRBV7-8	TRBJ2-6	TRBD2	TGTGCCAGCAGCTTGGGGGGGGCTGGGGCCAACGTCCTGACTTTC	CASSLGGAGANVLTF
NA	TRBV5-1	TRBJ2-7	NA	TGCGCCAGCAGCATTAGCGGAACCTCCTACGAGCAGTACTTC	CASSISGTSYEQYF
NA	TRBV7-9	TRBJ1-5	NA	TGTGCCAGCAGCTGGGGTGAGAATCAGCCCCAGCATTTT	CASSWGENQPQHF
NA	TRBV7-2	TRBJ1-6	TRBD1	TGTGCCAGCAGCGCCGGGGACAGGGACAATTCACCCCTCCACTTT	CASSAGDRDNSPLHF
NA	TRBV4-3	TRBJ2-1	TRBD2	TGCGCCAGCAGCCATGGGGGGACTAGCGGCAGCTCCTACAATGAGCAGTTCTTC	CASSHGGTSGSSYNEQFF
once	TRBV6-2/TRBV6-3	TRBJ2-7	TRBD1	TGTGCCAGCAGTTACCCCCGGACAGGGTTCGACGAGCAGTACTTC	CASSYPRTGFDEQYF
NA	TRBV5-1	TRBJ1-1	NA	TGCGCCAGCAGCTTAGGTAAGGCTGCTTTCTTT	CASSLGKAAFF
NA	TRBV19	TRBJ1-1	NA	TGTGCCAGTAGGACGACAGGATGGAACACTGAAGCTTTCTTT	CASRTTGWNTEAFF
NA	TRBV6-1	TRBJ1-2	NA	TGTGCCAGCAGTGAAGCCCCAGGAGATAACTATGGCTACACCTTC	CASSEAPGDNYGYTF
few	TRBV4-1	TRBJ1-1	TRBD1	TGCGCCAGCAGCCAAGATAGGGGACAGGGGTCTGTGAGGACTGAAGCTTTCTTT	CASSQDRGQGSVRTEAFF
NA	TRBV27	TRBJ2-2	TRBD2	TGTGCCAGCAGTGGTCTAGCGGGGAACGGGGAGCTGTTTTTT	CASSGLAGNGELFF
NA	TRBV6-5	TRBJ1-2	NA	TGTGCCAGCACGGCAGGCCCTTACTATGGCTACACCTTC	CASTAGPYYGYTF
NA	TRBV2	TRBJ1-5	NA	TGTGCCAGCAGTGCCTCCGCCCTTAGCAATCAGCCCCAGCATTTT	CASSASALSNQPQHF
NA	TRBV5-1	TRBJ1-6	NA	TGCGCCAGCAGCAGGACAGCGGGCGGCCTCCACTTT	CASSRTAGGLHF
NA	TRBV19	TRBJ1-1	NA	TGTGCCAGTAGCCGATCTGCGGACACTGAAGCTTTCTTT	CASSRSADTEAFF
once	TRBV19	TRBJ1-5	NA	TGTGCCAGTAGTATAGATCCCGGGGGCAATCAGCCCCAGCATTTT	CASSIDPGGNQPQHF
NA	TRBV4-3	TRBJ2-2	NA	TGCGCCAGCAGCCAAGAGGGTGGGGCCGGGAACACCGGGGAGCTGTTTTTT	CASSQEGGAGNTGELFF
NA	TRBV10-3	TRBJ2-7	NA	TGTGCCATCAGGGGGCCACAGAATTCCTACGAGCAGTACTTC	CAIRGPQNSYEQYF
NA	TRBV5-1	TRBJ2-7	NA	TGCGCCAGCAGCCGTCAGAACAACTACGAGCAGTACTTC	CASSRQNNYEQYF
NA	TRBV28	TRBJ1-5	NA	TGTGCCAGCGACCTATTCGGGACACATCAGCCCCAGCATTTT	CASDLFGTHQPQHF
NA	TRBV14	TRBJ1-1	NA	TGTGCCAGCAGCCCCGGCCCCCATTACAGGGTAACGGTTGAAGCTTTCTTT	CASSPGPHYRVTVEAFF
NA	TRBV4-1	TRBJ1-1	NA	TGCGCCAGCACCGCACAATATCAAGCTTTCTTT	CASTAQYQAFF
once	TRBV30	TRBJ2-4	TRBD1	TGTGCCTGGATGGCAGGGGGTAAAAACATTCAGTACTTC	CAWMAGGKNIQYF
NA	TRBV20-1	TRBJ1-1	NA	TGCAGTGCTAGTAGAGGGATCGGCACTGAAGCTTTCTTT	CSASRGIGTEAFF
NA	TRBV18	TRBJ2-7	NA	TGTGCCAGCTCACCATACGAGGGCTCCTACGAGCAGTACTTC	CASSPYEGSYEQYF
NA	TRBV5-1	TRBJ2-3	TRBD1	TGCGCCAGCAGCTCGGGACAGGGGGTGGGAGATACGCAGTATTTT	CASSSGQGVGDTQYF
NA	TRBV4-3	TRBJ2-5	NA	TGCGCCAGCAGCCAAGATGGAGGAAGCTCACGCGGAGAGACCCAGTACTTC	CASSQDGGSSRGETQYF
NA	TRBV9	TRBJ2-1	TRBD1	TGTGCCAGCAGTGTAAGAACCGGGACAGCCCCCTACAATGAGCAGTTCTTC	CASSVRTGTAPYNEQFF
NA	TRBV28	TRBJ2-1	NA	TGTGCCAGCCGCGGACAGTACAATGAGCAGTTCTTC	CASRGQYNEQFF
NA	TRBV9	TRBJ2-4	NA	TGTGCCAGCAGCGTAGAGGGGAATTGGGGCAAAAACATTCAGTACTTC	CASSVEGNWGKNIQYF